Reported below is one T cell receptor (beta chain). Its antigen is still unknown. The V end was cut by 0 bases, the J end by 4 bases, with 10 bases between. The germline gives CDR1 LNHNV, CDR2 YYDKDF (reference sequence). This CDR3 contains 15 residues. Then a second PCR, running about 6 to 12 cycles, was carried out with a sample-barcoded 5' primer and a J-beta primer mix. From each sample, at least 2.5 million paired-end reads containing CDR3 were obtained. One entry per CDR3 protein results from TCRdb running MiXCR on the 5' RACE reads. The data show about 1.8 million distinct CDR3 sequences, about 49% seen once. The data were obtained in a study of blood T cells in healthy people across ages. Whole-study findings and limits: It was the long-lived donors that had more naive CD4+ cells and higher diversity than aged donors. Older individuals had lower TCR beta diversity per million T cells (the decline was roughly linear).

The TCR was taken from a woman in her 40s in good health. The gene calls are TRBV15 and TRBJ2-1; TRBD2 is a possible D gene (5 bases). Sequencing was performed on blood. The CDR3 DNA sequence: TGTGCCACCAGCAGAGACTCCGGACTGTACAATGAGCAGTTCTTC. Translating gives CATSRDSGLYNEQFF.